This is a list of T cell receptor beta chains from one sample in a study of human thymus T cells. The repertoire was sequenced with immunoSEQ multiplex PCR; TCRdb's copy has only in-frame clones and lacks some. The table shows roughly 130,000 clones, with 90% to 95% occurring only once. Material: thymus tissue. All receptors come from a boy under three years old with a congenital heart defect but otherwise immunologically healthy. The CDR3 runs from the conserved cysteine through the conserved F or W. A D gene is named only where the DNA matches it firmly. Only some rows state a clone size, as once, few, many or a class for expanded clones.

TGTGCCAGCAGTTTCTCTCAGGGAGCTGGGGCCAACGTCCTGACTTTC | CASSFSQGAGANVLTF | TRBJ2-6 | NA | TRBV27 | 16 | once
TGCAGCGTTGCGGAATCTGGGGCCAACGTCCTGACTTTC | CSVAESGANVLTF | TRBJ2-6 | NA | TRBV29-1 | 13 | NA
TGTGCCAGCAGCTTGATAACAGATACGCAGTATTTT | CASSLITDTQYF | TRBJ2-3 | NA | TRBV7-6 | 12 | NA
TGCGCCAGCAGCACCCCGTGGGGCGGCTACACCTTC | CASSTPWGGYTF | TRBJ1-2 | NA | TRBV5-1 | 12 | NA
TGTGCCAGCAGCTTTGGGGAAGGGACCCAGTACTTC | CASSFGEGTQYF | TRBJ2-5 | NA | TRBV7-3 | 12 | NA
TGTGCCAGCAGCGCTCGGTACCGGGACTACATAATACAAGAGACCCAGTACTTC | CASSARYRDYIIQETQYF | TRBJ2-5 | TRBD2 | TRBV4-2 | 18 | NA
TGTGCCGCCTACGGGGGGGCCTCTAACTATGGCTACACCTTC | CAAYGGASNYGYTF | TRBJ1-2 | NA | TRBV6-5 | 14 | NA
TGCGCCAGCAGCTCCCGTGGGAAGCGAGAGGAGACTAACTATGGCTACACCTTC | CASSSRGKREETNYGYTF | TRBJ1-2 | NA | TRBV5-1 | 18 | NA
TGTGCCAGTAGCGCGGGACTAGCAAGGCAAGAGACCCAGTACTTC | CASSAGLARQETQYF | TRBJ2-5 | TRBD2 | TRBV19 | 15 | NA
TGTGCCAGCAGCTTAGTCTTAGGGGTCACTGAAGCTTTCTTT | CASSLVLGVTEAFF | TRBJ1-1 | NA | TRBV7-9 | 14 | NA
TGTGCCAGCAGTTCTACCCCCGGGACAGGGGACGGGAACACTGAAGCTTTCTTT | CASSSTPGTGDGNTEAFF | TRBJ1-1 | TRBD1 | TRBV28 | 18 | NA